This T cell receptor beta chain was recorded in a study of vaccination and CD4 T cells after COVID-19. With respect to this clonotype: The target antigen is unknown.

Treatment meaning: roughly 11-day PBMC culture with coronavirus spike peptide pools or control peptides (ViraFEST assay). The germline gives CDR1 SNHLY, CDR2 FYNNEI. Deletions cut 7 bases from V and 2 bases from J, with 12 bases between. The CDR3 is made up of 14 amino acids. Once obtained from cultured CD4+ T cells, the DNA was sequenced using the Oncomine TCR Beta short-read assay. One entry per CDR3 protein results from TCRdb running MiXCR on the PCR reads. The sample comprises over 14,000 distinct CDR3 sequences, roughly 29% of which are singletons, and around 20% rests with the top ten. Sequenced here: CD4+ T cells from blood, cultured in vitro, sampled before SARS-CoV-2 vaccination. The genes are TRBV2 and TRBJ1-3, with D uncertain. This clonotype originated in a human donor who received a COVID-19 vaccine. The CDR3 DNA reads as TGTGCCAGCAACCCGGACGGTGCTGGAAACACCATATATTTT. Translation gives CASNPDGAGNTIYF.